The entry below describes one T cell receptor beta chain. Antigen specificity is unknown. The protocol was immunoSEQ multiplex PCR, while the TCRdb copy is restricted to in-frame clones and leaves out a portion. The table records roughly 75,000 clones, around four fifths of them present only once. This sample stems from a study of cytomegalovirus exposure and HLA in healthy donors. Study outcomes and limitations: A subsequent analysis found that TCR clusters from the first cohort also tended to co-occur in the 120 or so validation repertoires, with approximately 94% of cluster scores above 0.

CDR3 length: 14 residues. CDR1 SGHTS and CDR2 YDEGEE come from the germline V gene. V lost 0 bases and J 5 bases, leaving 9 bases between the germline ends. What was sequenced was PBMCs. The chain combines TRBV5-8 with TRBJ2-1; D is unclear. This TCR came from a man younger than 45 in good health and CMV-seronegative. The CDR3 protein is CASSLGTDNNEQFF. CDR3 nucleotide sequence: TGTGCCAGCAGCTTGGGAACAGACAACAATGAGCAGTTCTTC.